What follows are 27 T cell receptor beta chains derived from one specimen sequenced in a study of a mutant IDH1 vaccine in newly diagnosed glioma. The method was immunoSEQ multiplex PCR; TCRdb's version includes in-frame clones alone and lacks a portion of them. The sample consists of around 34,000 clones, 80% to 90% of them appearing once. Indicated time point: week 23, last vaccination. Topical imiquimod accompanied each vaccine dose, which consisted of 300 ug of mutant IDH1 20-mer peptide. No antigen has been identified for these receptors. Sequenced here: PBMCs, sampled from a glioma patient whose treatment included an IDH1 peptide vaccine. The receptors shown here come from a man aged 35-49 years with glioma.

The CDR3 sequence: CARRTHEKLFF. The DNA for the CDR3 is TGTGCCAGAAGGACCCATGAAAAACTGTTTTTT. The J gene is TRBJ1-4, the V gene TRBV5-3; D uncertain. TRBV5-3 is labeled an ORF, and its function is uncertain. The CDR3 consists of 11 residues. Trimming cost V 5 bases and J 6 bases, with 5 bases left between them.

A single count supports this clone. The gene calls are TRBV6-6 and TRBJ2-7; 9 nucleotides align to TRBD1. CDR3 length: 12 amino acids. Germline V lookup: CDR1 MNHNY, CDR2 SVGAGI (reference sequence). Trimming at V came to 6 bases and at J to 6 bases, leaving 3 bases not matched to a gene. In DNA, the CDR3 is TGTGCCAGCAGCAGACAGGGGGTCGAGCAGTACTTC. Amino acids: CASSRQGVEQYF.

J is TRBJ1-3 and V is TRBV6-5; D not resolved. Germline assignment: CDR1 MNHEY and CDR2 SVGAGI. The CDR3 sequence is 15 residues long. The germline V and J ends were trimmed by 6 bases and 0 bases, with 12 bases remaining between them. The CDR3 coding sequence is TGTGCCAGCAGGTCCGCAGGAAGCTCTGGAAACACCATATATTTT. Translated: CASRSAGSSGNTIYF.

V usage is TRBV7-9 and J usage is TRBJ2-3, with D possibly being TRBD1 (5 bases). CDR1 and CDR2 (germline): SEHNR, FQNEAQ (reference sequence). The CDR3 is made up of 15 amino acids. Trimming left V 3 bases short and J 3 bases short, with 13 bases between. The CDR3 nucleotides read TGTGCCAGCAGCTTGGGGCCAGGGCGGACAGATACGCAGTATTTT. Translated: CASSLGPGRTDTQYF.

This clone appeared once. This chain connects TRBV10-1 to TRBJ2-6; D is perhaps TRBD2 (5 bases). Germline V gene sequence: CDR1 WNHNN, CDR2 SYGVQD (reference sequence). The CDR3 is 16 amino acids. The germline V and J ends were trimmed by 2 bases and 0 bases, with 8 bases remaining between them. The CDR3 sequence is CASSEIRGSGANVLTF. The CDR3, as DNA: TGCGCCAGCAGTGAGATTCGGGGCTCTGGGGCCAACGTCCTGACTTTC.

The chain uses TRBV15 and TRBJ2-5, with D perhaps matching TRBD1 (6 bases). The V end lost 7 bases, the J end lost 2 bases, and 11 bases lay between the germline ends. CDR1 is LNHNV, CDR2 YYDKDF, per germline (reference sequence). The CDR3 consists of 13 residues. The DNA of the CDR3 is TGTGCCACCAAAACAGGGCGTCAAGAGACCCAGTACTTC. Residues: CATKTGRQETQYF. Full variable domain (rest looked up from reference TRBV15 and TRBJ2-5): DAMVIQNPRYQVTQFGKPVTLSCSQTLNHNVMYWYQQKSSQAPKLLFHYYDKDFNNEADTPDNFQSRRPNTSFCFLDIRSPGLGDTAMYLCATKTGRQETQYFGPGTRLLVL.

The CDR3 sequence: CASRDRGAGELFF. CDR3 nucleotide sequence: TGTGCCAGCAGGGACAGGGGCGCCGGGGAGCTGTTTTTT. The genes are TRBV2 and TRBJ2-2, with 9 bases that match TRBD1. The germline CDR1 and CDR2 sequences are SNHLY and FYNNEI. The CDR3 totals 13 residues. J was trimmed by 6 bases and V by 6 bases; bases with no gene match: 2.

On this clone itself: The same CDR3 is also encoded by other DNA sequences in this sample. The rearrangement joins TRBV6-1 to TRBJ2-7; D may be TRBD1 (6 bases). Germline CDR1 MNHNS, CDR2 SASEGT. The CDR3 sequence is 14 residues long. V was trimmed by 5 bases and J by 1 base, leaving 12 bases between them. CDR3 amino acids: CASSPRTESYEQYF. The CDR3 DNA reads TGTGCCAGCAGTCCCAGGACAGAGTCCTACGAGCAGTACTTC.

The gene calls are TRBV28 and TRBJ2-7; no firm D call. CDR3 size: 12 residues. V lost 4 bases and J 0 bases, leaving 4 bases between the germline ends. The V gene's germline CDR1 is MDHEN and CDR2 SYDVKM. CDR3 bases: TGTGCCAGCAGTTCCGTCTCCTACGAGCAGTACTTC. Translation: CASSSVSYEQYF.

V is TRBV4-3 and J is TRBJ2-1; 9 bases line up with TRBD1. CDR1 and CDR2 (germline): LGHNA, YSLEER. The CDR3 has 16 amino acids. Trimming at V came to 2 bases and at J to 2 bases, leaving 4 bases not matched to a gene. The CDR3 nucleotides read TGCGCCAGCAGCCAAAATACAGGGGGCCCCTACAATGAGCAGTTCTTC. This gives the protein CASSQNTGGPYNEQFF.

The CDR3 DNA sequence: TGTGCCAGCAGCTTCTGGACAGGGTTGGTCGAGACCCAGTACTTC. Translation gives CASSFWTGLVETQYF. V gene TRBV7-3 combines with J gene TRBJ2-5; 8 nucleotides line up with TRBD1. After removal of 3 bases from V and 5 bases from J, the junction contained 8 bases not matched to a gene. CDR1 is SGHTA, CDR2 FQGTGA, per germline. The CDR3 extends over 15 amino acids.

This clone was seen more than once but under ten times. This chain links TRBV21-1 with TRBJ1-2. TRBV21-1 is annotated as a pseudogene. This CDR3 is built from 16 residues. The CDR3 DNA is TGTGCCAGCAGCGGACTGGACGCTTCAACGGGATATGGCTACACCTTC. Residues: CASSGLDASTGYGYTF.

This clone was detected once. The chain combines TRBV6-6 with TRBJ1-1; no clear D. The V end lost 7 bases, the J end lost 5 bases, and 17 bases lay between the germline ends. The CDR3 spans 14 residues. Per germline, CDR1 MNHNY and CDR2 SVGAGI (reference sequence). CDR3 amino acids: CASIFGRPPTEAFF. The CDR3 nucleotides read TGTGCCAGCATATTCGGACGCCCCCCGACTGAAGCTTTCTTT.

The chain uses TRBV25-1 and TRBJ1-1; no definite D call. V lost 1 base and J lost 1, with 4 bases in between. The CDR3 is made up of 13 amino acids. Germline V lookup: CDR1 MGHDK, CDR2 SYGVNS. The CDR3 nucleotides read TGTGCCAGCAGTGAATCGAGGAACACTGAAGCTTTCTTT. The encoded protein is CASSESRNTEAFF.

The chain carries TRBV5-1 and TRBJ1-1, with unresolved D. This CDR3 region has 13 residues. Germline V gene lookup returns CDR1 SGHRS and CDR2 YFSETQ. V lost 1 base, J lost 1 base, and 5 bases lay in between. CDR3 residues: CASSLWPNTEAFF. CDR3 sequence (DNA): TGCGCCAGCAGCTTGTGGCCGAACACTGAAGCTTTCTTT.

J is TRBJ1-2 and V is TRBV7-2; D is ambiguous. V was cut by 2 bases and J by 5 bases, with 12 bases left in between. The CDR3 totals 14 residues. Germline CDR1 and CDR2: SGHTA and FQGNSA. In DNA form, the CDR3 reads TGTGCCAGCAGCTTAATGCAGGTGACTTATGGCTACACCTTC. Translation gives CASSLMQVTYGYTF. The variable domain in full, completed from reference TRBV7-2 and TRBJ1-2, reads GAGVSQSPSNKVTEKGKDVELRCDPISGHTALYWYRQSLGQGLEFLIYFQGNSAPDKSGLPSDRFSAERTGGSVSTLTIQRTQQEDSAVYLCASSLMQVTYGYTFGSGTRLTVV.

V is TRBV7-6 and J is TRBJ2-7, with TRBD2 matching 7 bases. The CDR3 is made up of 14 amino acids. CDR1 SGHVS and CDR2 FNYEAQ come from the germline V gene. V lost 8 bases to trimming and J lost 0 bases; unmatched junction nucleotides: 7. The CDR3 sequence: CASGRGGGSYEQYF. As DNA, the CDR3 is TGTGCCAGCGGGCGAGGCGGGGGCTCCTACGAGCAGTACTTC.

The chain employs TRBV19 and TRBJ1-4; 10 nucleotides agree with TRBD1. The CDR3 has 16 amino acids. The junction had 6 bases not matched to a gene; V was cut back by 7 bases and J by 1 base. Germline CDR1 is LNHDA and CDR2 is SQIVND (reference sequence). The CDR3 loop reads CASKGQGYGTNEKLFF. The CDR3, as DNA: TGTGCCAGTAAGGGACAGGGGTACGGAACTAATGAAAAACTGTTTTTT.

This clone showed up just a few times. The chain recombines TRBV10-3 with TRBJ1-1; a weak D match, TRBD1 (5 bases). The germline V gene has CDR1 ENHRY and CDR2 SYGVKD. V lost 0 bases and J 4 bases, leaving 9 bases between the germline ends. The CDR3 sequence is 14 residues long. Here the CDR3 reads CAISESWGGTEAFF. The CDR3 DNA is TGTGCCATCAGTGAGTCCTGGGGCGGCACTGAAGCTTTCTTT.

The rearrangement links TRBV19 to TRBJ1-1; the match to TRBD1 covers 8 bases. CDR1 and CDR2 (germline): LNHDA, SQIVND (reference sequence). V was pared by 2 bases and J by 3 bases, with 8 bases of the junction left unmatched. The CDR3 has 16 amino acids. For the CDR3, the DNA is TGTGCCAGTAGTATATTTGCAGGGGGCTCTCACACTGAAGCTTTCTTT. Amino acid sequence: CASSIFAGGSHTEAFF.

The V and J genes are TRBV5-1 and TRBJ2-1; 11 positions match TRBD2. Trimming at V came to 1 base and at J to 5 bases, leaving 8 bases not matched to a gene. Germline V gives CDR1 SGHRS, CDR2 YFSETQ. CDR3 size: 17 residues. The CDR3 loop is CASSLISGRGGHNEQFF. CDR3 nucleotides: TGCGCCAGCAGCTTGATTAGCGGGAGGGGTGGACACAATGAGCAGTTCTTC.

The chain recombines TRBV27 with TRBJ2-7; 7 bases fit TRBD1. V trimming: 3 bases; J trimming: 5 bases; junction bases outside the gene matches: 7. The V gene's germline CDR1 is MNHEY and CDR2 SMNVEV (reference sequence). This CDR3 spans 14 amino acids. The CDR3 protein is CASSFLGQINEQYF. CDR3 nucleotides: TGTGCCAGCAGTTTTCTGGGACAGATTAACGAGCAGTACTTC.

With respect to this clone: The sample contains more than one DNA sequence encoding this CDR3. The chain links TRBV19 to TRBJ1-4; 8 bases align to TRBD1. The V and J ends lost 7 bases and 2 bases, in that order; junction bases with no gene match: 6. The germline gives CDR1 LNHDA, CDR2 SQIVND (reference sequence). The CDR3 is 15 residues long. The CDR3: CASTMDRATNEKLFF. Written as DNA, the CDR3 is TGTGCCAGTACTATGGACAGGGCCACTAATGAAAAACTGTTTTTT.

The J gene is TRBJ2-6, the V gene TRBV11-2; D possibly corresponds to TRBD1 (6 bases). Trimming took 4 bases from V and 2 from J, leaving 15 bases between them. Germline CDR1 and CDR2: SGHAT and FQNNGV. The CDR3 runs to 17 residues. CDR3 bases: TGTGCCAGCAGCTCCCCCCCTACAGGGACTGGGGCCAACGTCCTGACTTTC. Translating gives CASSSPPTGTGANVLTF.

The chain uses TRBV10-1 and TRBJ2-1, with D maybe TRBD2 (6 bases). Germline CDR1 and CDR2: WNHNN and SYGVQD (reference sequence). The CDR3 runs 14 residues. Trimming took off 4 bases at V and 4 bases at J, with 11 bases between the two ends. CDR3 protein: CASSGLGSYNEQFF. The CDR3 nucleotides read TGCGCCAGCAGTGGACTAGGGTCGTACAATGAGCAGTTCTTC.

The genes are TRBV27 and TRBJ2-6, with TRBD1 matching 9 bases. V dropped 5 bases and J dropped 3; count of bases not matched to a gene: 11. The CDR3 covers 18 residues. The V gene's germline CDR1 is MNHEY and CDR2 SMNVEV (reference sequence). CDR3 sequence: CASSPRTGGAFGANVLTF. The CDR3 DNA reads as TGTGCCAGCAGTCCGAGAACAGGGGGCGCATTTGGGGCCAACGTCCTGACTTTC.

This chain joins TRBV2 and TRBJ2-7; maybe TRBD2 (6 bases). The CDR3 spans 15 residues. The germline CDR1 and CDR2 sequences are SNHLY and FYNNEI. V was cut by 4 bases and J by 6 bases, with 19 bases left in between. The CDR3 sequence is CASSVSGTWNGEQYF. Here the CDR3 DNA reads TGTGCCAGCAGTGTTTCCGGGACTTGGAATGGCGAGCAGTACTTC.